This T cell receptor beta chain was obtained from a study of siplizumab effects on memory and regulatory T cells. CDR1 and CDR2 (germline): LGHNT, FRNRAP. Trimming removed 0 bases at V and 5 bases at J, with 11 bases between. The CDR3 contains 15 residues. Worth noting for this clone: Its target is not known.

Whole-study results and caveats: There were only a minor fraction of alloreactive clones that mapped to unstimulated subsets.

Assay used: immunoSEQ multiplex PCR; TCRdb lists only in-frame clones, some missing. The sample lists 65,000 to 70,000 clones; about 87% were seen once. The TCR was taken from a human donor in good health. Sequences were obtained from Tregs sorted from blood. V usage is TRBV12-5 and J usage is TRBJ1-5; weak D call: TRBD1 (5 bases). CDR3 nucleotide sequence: TGTGCTAGTGGTTTGGTATATACAGGAGATCAGCCCCAGCATTTT. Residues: CASGLVYTGDQPQHF. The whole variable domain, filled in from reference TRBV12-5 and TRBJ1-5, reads DARVTQTPRHKVTEMGQEVTMRCQPILGHNTVFWYRQTMMQGLELLAYFRNRAPLDDSGMPKDRFSAEMPDATLATLKIQPSEPRDSAVYFCASGLVYTGDQPQHFGDGTRLSIL.